This T cell receptor (beta chain) was profiled in a study of Ad26.COV2.S vaccination and SARS-CoV-2 variants. Treatment noted: roughly 19 received Ad26.COV2.S at low or high dose, single or two shots; five or six received placebo; per-sample allocation not given. Following the first vaccine or placebo injection, samples were taken on day 63. V dropped 6 bases and J dropped 9 bases, with 9 bases sitting between them. This CDR3 is 11 amino acids long. Per germline, CDR1 WSHSY and CDR2 SAAADI. Clones were read by immunoSEQ multiplex PCR, and TCRdb kept only the in-frame ones, dropping some. This table has fewer than 800,000 clones, 89% appearing once.

This receptor was taken from a person aged 18 to 65 who received the Ad26.COV2.S COVID-19 vaccine or a placebo. The source was peripheral blood, collected in a trial of Ad26.COV2.S vaccine versus placebo. The chain has TRBV10-2 and TRBJ2-1; possibly TRBD2 for D (5 bases). Written as DNA, the CDR3 is TGCGCCAGCAGCCGACTACCTGAGCAGTTCTTC. Translation gives CASSRLPEQFF.